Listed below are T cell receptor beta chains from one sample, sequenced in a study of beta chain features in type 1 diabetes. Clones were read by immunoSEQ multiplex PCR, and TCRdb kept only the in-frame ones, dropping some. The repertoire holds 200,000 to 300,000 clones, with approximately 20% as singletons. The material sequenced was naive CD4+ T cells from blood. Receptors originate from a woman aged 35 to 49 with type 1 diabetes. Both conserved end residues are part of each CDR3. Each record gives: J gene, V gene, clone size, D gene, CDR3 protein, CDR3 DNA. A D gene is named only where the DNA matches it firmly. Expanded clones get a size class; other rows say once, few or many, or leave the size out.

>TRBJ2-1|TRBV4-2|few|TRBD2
CASSQPTSGRYNEQFF
TGTGCCAGCAGCCAACCGACTAGCGGGCGCTACAATGAGCAGTTCTTC
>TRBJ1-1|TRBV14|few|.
CASSLQVYTEAFF
TGTGCCAGCAGCCTGCAGGTCTACACTGAAGCTTTCTTT
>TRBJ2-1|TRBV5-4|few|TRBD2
CASSLEIAGGYNEQFF
TGTGCCAGCAGCTTGGAAATAGCGGGGGGCTACAATGAGCAGTTCTTC
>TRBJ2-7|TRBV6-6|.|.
CASSSDSYEQYF
TGTGCCAGCAGCTCGGACAGCTACGAGCAGTACTTC
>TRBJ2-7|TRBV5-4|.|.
CASSGSGLHEQYF
TGTGCCAGCAGCGGGTCTGGGCTACACGAGCAGTACTTC
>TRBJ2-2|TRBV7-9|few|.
CASSLVPTGELFF
TGTGCCAGCAGCTTAGTCCCGACCGGGGAGCTGTTTTTT
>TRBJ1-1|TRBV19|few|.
CASSTQGVNTEAFF
TGTGCCAGTAGTACCCAAGGGGTGAACACTGAAGCTTTCTTT
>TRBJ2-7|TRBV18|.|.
CASSPQGIASYEQYF
TGTGCCAGCTCACCCCAGGGCATCGCCTCCTACGAGCAGTACTTC
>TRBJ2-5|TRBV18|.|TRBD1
CASSPLRQGTETQYF
TGTGCCAGCTCACCACTGCGACAGGGGACGGAGACCCAGTACTTC
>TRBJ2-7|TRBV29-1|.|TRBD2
CSARTSGGTYEQYF
TGCAGCGCCCGGACTAGCGGGGGGACCTACGAGCAGTACTTC
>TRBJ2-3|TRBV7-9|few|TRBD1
CASSVGQGPDTQYF
TGTGCCAGCAGCGTGGGACAGGGCCCAGATACGCAGTATTTT
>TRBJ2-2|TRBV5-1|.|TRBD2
CASTGGETNTGELFF
TGCGCCAGCACTGGGGGGGAGACGAACACCGGGGAGCTGTTTTTT
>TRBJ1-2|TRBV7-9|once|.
CASSPPPGDYGYTF
TGTGCCAGCAGCCCTCCCCCCGGGGACTATGGCTACACCTTC
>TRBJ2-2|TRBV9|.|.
CASSVAYSYTGELFF
TGTGCCAGCAGCGTAGCCTACTCCTACACCGGGGAGCTGTTTTTT
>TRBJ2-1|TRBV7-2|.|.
CASSPVLSGASYNEQFF
TGTGCCAGCAGCCCCGTTCTGTCGGGTGCCTCCTACAATGAGCAGTTCTTC
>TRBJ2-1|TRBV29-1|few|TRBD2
CSVDWGRVNEQFF
TGCAGCGTTGATTGGGGGAGGGTCAATGAGCAGTTCTTC
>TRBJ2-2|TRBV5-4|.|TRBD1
CASSTDRGPGTGELFF
TGTGCCAGCAGCACCGACAGGGGGCCGGGCACCGGGGAGCTGTTTTTT
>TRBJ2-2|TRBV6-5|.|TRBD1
CASSRDRAAGELFF
TGTGCCAGCAGCCGGGACAGGGCGGCCGGGGAGCTGTTTTTT
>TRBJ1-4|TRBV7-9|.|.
CASSYRQPLAATNEKLFF
TGTGCCAGCAGCTACCGGCAGCCTCTAGCTGCAACTAATGAAAAACTGTTTTTT
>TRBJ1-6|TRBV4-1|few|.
CASSQDGERAPNSPLHF
TGCGCCAGCAGCCAAGATGGGGAGAGGGCCCCTAATTCACCCCTCCACTTT
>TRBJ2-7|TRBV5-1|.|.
CASSLDPSSYEQYF
TGCGCCAGCAGCTTGGATCCCAGCTCCTACGAGCAGTACTTC
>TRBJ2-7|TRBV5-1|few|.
CASSLSPGYEQYF
TGCGCCAGCAGCTTGTCTCCGGGCTACGAGCAGTACTTC
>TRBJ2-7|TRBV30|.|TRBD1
CAWADRGEQYF
TGTGCCTGGGCAGACAGGGGCGAGCAGTACTTC
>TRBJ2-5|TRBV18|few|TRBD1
CASSLRTGNVETQYF
TGTGCCAGCTCTCTCAGGACAGGGAATGTGGAGACCCAGTACTTC
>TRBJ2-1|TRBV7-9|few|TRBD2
CASSPGTSGRYSEQFF
TGTGCCAGCAGCCCGGGGACTAGCGGGAGGTACAGTGAGCAGTTCTTC
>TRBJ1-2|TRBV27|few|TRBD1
CASSPWDRFNYGYTF
TGTGCCAGCAGTCCCTGGGACAGGTTTAACTATGGCTACACCTTC
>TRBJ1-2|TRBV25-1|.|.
CASSRGGENYGYTF
TGTGCCAGCAGCCGAGGGGGGGAGAACTATGGCTACACCTTC
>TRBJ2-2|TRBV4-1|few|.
CASSHPGGTGELFF
TGCGCCAGCAGCCACCCCGGGGGTACCGGGGAGCTGTTTTTT
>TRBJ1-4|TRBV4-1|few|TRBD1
CASSQDRDRGNEKLFF
TGCGCCAGCAGCCAAGATCGGGACAGGGGGAATGAAAAACTGTTTTTT
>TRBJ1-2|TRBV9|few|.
CASSVEQHYGYTF
TGTGCCAGCAGCGTAGAACAGCACTATGGCTACACCTTC
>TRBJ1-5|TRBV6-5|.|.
CASSSNRYQPQHF
TGTGCCAGCAGTTCAAACAGGTATCAGCCCCAGCATTTT
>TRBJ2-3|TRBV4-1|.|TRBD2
CASSRTSGGGGTDTQYF
TGCGCCAGCAGCAGGACTAGCGGGGGGGGTGGGACAGATACGCAGTATTTT
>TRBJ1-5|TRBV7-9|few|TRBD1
CASSPGQGRGNQPQHF
TGTGCCAGCAGCCCGGGACAGGGTAGGGGCAATCAGCCCCAGCATTTT
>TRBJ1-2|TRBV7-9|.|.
CASSLLGGRGYTF
TGTGCCAGCAGCTTGCTCGGGGGGCGAGGCTACACCTTC
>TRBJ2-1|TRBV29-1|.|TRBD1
CSVFGDREKSYNEQFF
TGCAGCGTTTTCGGGGACAGGGAAAAATCCTACAATGAGCAGTTCTTC
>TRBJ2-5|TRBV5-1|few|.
CASSLDIRGVETQYF
TGCGCCAGCAGCTTGGATATCAGGGGTGTGGAGACCCAGTACTTC
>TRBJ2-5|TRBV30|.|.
CAWSPGQETQYF
TGTGCCTGGAGTCCAGGACAAGAGACCCAGTACTTC
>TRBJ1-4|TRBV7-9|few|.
CASSLLLAEKLFF
TGTGCCAGCAGCTTGTTGCTAGCGGAAAAACTGTTTTTT
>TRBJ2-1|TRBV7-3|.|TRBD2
CASSPQTSEGYNEQFF
TGTGCCAGCAGCCCCCAGACTAGCGAAGGCTACAATGAGCAGTTCTTC
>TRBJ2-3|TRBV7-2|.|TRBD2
CASSSRPYVTGGTDTQYF
TGTGCCAGCAGCTCGAGACCGTACGTGACGGGGGGGACAGATACGCAGTATTTT
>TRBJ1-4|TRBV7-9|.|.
CASSPTGTMRNEKLFF
TGTGCCAGCAGCCCTACTGGAACGATGAGGAATGAAAAACTGTTTTTT
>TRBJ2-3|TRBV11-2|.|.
CASSLGQGSNTDTQYF
TGTGCCAGCAGCTTAGGGCAGGGTTCGAACACAGATACGCAGTATTTT
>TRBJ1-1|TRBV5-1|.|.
CASSLAREGLDTEAFF
TGCGCCAGCAGCTTGGCGCGCGAGGGCTTGGACACTGAAGCTTTCTTT
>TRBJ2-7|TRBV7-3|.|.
CASSPRGGGTYEQYF
TGTGCCAGCAGTCCCCGAGGGGGGGGCACCTACGAGCAGTACTTC
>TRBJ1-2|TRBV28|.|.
CASSSNYGYTF
TGTGCCAGCAGTTCGAACTATGGCTACACCTTC
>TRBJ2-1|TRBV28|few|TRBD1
CASSLTGGEDYEQFF
TGTGCCAGCAGTTTGACAGGGGGCGAGGATTATGAGCAGTTCTTC
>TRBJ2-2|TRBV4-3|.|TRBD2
CASSPPTSGDTGELFF
TGCGCCAGCAGCCCCCCGACTAGCGGGGACACCGGGGAGCTGTTTTTT
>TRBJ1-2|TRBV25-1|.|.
CASSGSTVYGYTF
TGTGCCAGCAGTGGGTCGACAGTCTATGGCTACACCTTC
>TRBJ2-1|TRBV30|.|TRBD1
CASAGGTGPNNEQFF
TGTGCCTCCGCCGGAGGGACAGGGCCAAACAATGAGCAGTTCTTC
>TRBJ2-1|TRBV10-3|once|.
CAISELRRGNEQFF
TGTGCCATCAGTGAGCTGCGGAGGGGCAATGAGCAGTTCTTC
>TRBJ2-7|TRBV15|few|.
CATSREAVYEQYF
TGTGCCACCAGCAGAGAAGCCGTTTACGAGCAGTACTTC
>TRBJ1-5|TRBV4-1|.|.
CASSQDRWQGNQPQHF
TGCGCCAGCAGCCAAGATCGCTGGCAGGGAAATCAGCCCCAGCATTTT
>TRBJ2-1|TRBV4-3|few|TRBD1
CASSQSGQYYNEQFF
TGCGCCAGCAGCCAATCGGGACAGTACTACAATGAGCAGTTCTTC